Following are 5 T cell receptor beta chains from one sample sequenced in a study of blood T cell repertoires in COVID-19 (dated by TCRdb to the early 2020s). The method behind the library was the immunoSEQ multiplex PCR assay. This is the immuneACCESS table as TCRdb keeps it, with only in-frame sequences that have V and J called. A part of the clones is gone; compared with another copy, unresolved V genes explain less than half, and the rest is unexplained. This sample gives approximately 300,000 clones in total; 85% of them show up just once. The ten largest account for about 2% of the sample. The sample taken for sequencing was PBMCs or T cells enriched from blood (not recorded which). These receptors all come from a woman in her 30s who had been exposed to COVID-19.

The genes are TRBV30 and TRBJ2-1; 10 positions match TRBD2. The CDR3 loop spans 14 amino acids. Germline CDR1 reads GTSNPN; CDR2 reads SVGIG (reference sequence). V was clipped by 6 bases and J by 9 bases; unmatched bases: 11. The CDR3, as DNA: TGTGCCTGCCGTGGACTAGCGGATGAGAGTGAGCAGTTCTTC. Protein product: CACRGLADESEQFF.

In DNA, the CDR3 is TGCAGCGTTGAAGGAGGGCAGGCTAGCAATCAGCCCCAGCATTTT. Protein sequence: CSVEGGQASNQPQHF. The chain joins TRBV29-1 to TRBJ1-5; D gene unclear. The ends were cut back, 1 base at V and 0 bases at J, with 10 bases in the middle. Germline values: CDR1 SQVTM, CDR2 ANQGSEA. The CDR3 has 15 residues. Combining the CDR3 with reference TRBV29-1 and TRBJ1-5 gives the whole variable domain SAVISQKPSRDICQRGTSLTIQCQVDSQVTMMFWYRQQPGQSLTLIATANQGSEATYESGFVIDKFPISRPNLTFSTLTVSNMSPEDSSIYLCSVEGGQASNQPQHFGDGTRLSIL.

The chain uses TRBV3-1 (or the pseudogene TRBV3-2) and TRBJ1-1; the match to TRBD1 covers 10 bases. This CDR3 spans 16 amino acids. Germline V gene data show CDR1 as LGHDT and CDR2 as YNNKEL (reference sequence). The V and J ends lost 2 bases and 10 bases, in that order; junction bases with no gene match: 13. The CDR3, as DNA: TGTGCCAGCAGCCAAAAGGGCGCCCTTGGACAGGGGGGAGCTTTCTTT. This encodes CASSQKGALGQGGAFF.

The chain recombines TRBV6-4 with TRBJ2-1; 8 bases fit TRBD1. The CDR3 runs 14 residues. J was trimmed by 8 bases and V by 1 base; bases with no gene match: 4. Germline CDR1 and CDR2: MRHNA and SNTAGT. The CDR3 region is CASSDWAGGHEQFF. Written as DNA, the CDR3 is TGTGCCAGCAGTGACTGGGCAGGGGGCCATGAGCAGTTCTTC.

This sequence joins TRBV4-3 and TRBJ1-5; 7 bases align to TRBD1. CDR1 LGHNA and CDR2 YSLEER come from the germline V gene. J lost 7 bases, V lost 0 bases, and 3 bases had no gene match. This CDR3 has 14 amino acids. DNA for the CDR3: TGCGCCAGCAGCCAAGAGACAGGGAAACAGCCCCAGCATTTT. Translating it yields CASSQETGKQPQHF.